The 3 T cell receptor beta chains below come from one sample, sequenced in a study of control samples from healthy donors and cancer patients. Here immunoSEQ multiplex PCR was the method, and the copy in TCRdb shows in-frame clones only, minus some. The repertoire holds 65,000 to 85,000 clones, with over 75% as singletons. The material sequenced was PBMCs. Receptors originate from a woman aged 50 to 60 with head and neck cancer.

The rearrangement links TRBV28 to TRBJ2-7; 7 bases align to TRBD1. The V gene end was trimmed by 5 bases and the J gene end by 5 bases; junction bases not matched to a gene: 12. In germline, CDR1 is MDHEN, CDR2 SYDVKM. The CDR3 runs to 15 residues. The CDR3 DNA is TGTGCCAGCAGTACCCCCACAGGGGTTGGGAACGAGCAGTACTTC. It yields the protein CASSTPTGVGNEQYF.

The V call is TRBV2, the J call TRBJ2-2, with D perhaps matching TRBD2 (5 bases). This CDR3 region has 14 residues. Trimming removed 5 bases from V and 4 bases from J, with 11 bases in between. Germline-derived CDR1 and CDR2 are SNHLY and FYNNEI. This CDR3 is CASSPVGVTGELFF. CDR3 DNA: TGTGCCAGCAGTCCCGTCGGGGTCACCGGGGAGCTGTTTTTT.

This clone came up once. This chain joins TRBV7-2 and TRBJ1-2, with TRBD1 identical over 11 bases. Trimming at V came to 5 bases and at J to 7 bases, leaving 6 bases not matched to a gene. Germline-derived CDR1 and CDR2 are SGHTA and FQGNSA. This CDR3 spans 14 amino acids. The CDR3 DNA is TGTGCCAGCAGCCCCTCTGGACAGGGGGCTGGCTACACCTTC. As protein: CASSPSGQGAGYTF.